A selection of T cell receptor beta chains follows, all from one sample in a study of T-cell memory formation after mild COVID-19. TCRdb re-derived calls from the 5' RACE reads in MiXCR, one entry per CDR3 protein. Altogether 450,000 to 650,000 distinct CDR3 sequences are present, roughly 21% being singletons, with the ten largest covering roughly an eighth. Sequencing was done on a sample of PBMCs or a T cell subset sorted from them (not recorded which). The receptors originated from an adult woman who had mild COVID-19 (a few samples of this study predate the infection). Cell type and time point are not known. CDR3s include the opening cysteine and the closing phenylalanine or tryptophan. Each record gives: CDR3 DNA, CDR3 protein, J gene, V gene, D gene, clone size. D genes are given only for firm matches. Expanded clones are given a class, and other clones once, few, many or no size at all.

CDR3nt: TGTGCCAGCAGTTCCGACATCTCTGGAAACACCATATATTTT
CDR3aa: CASSSDISGNTIYF
j_gene: TRBJ1-3
v_gene: TRBV12-3/TRBV12-4
d_gene: -
abundance: -

CDR3nt: TGCGCCAGCAGCTTGGGGTTTGGGTGGGACAGTCGGAGATTAGACTACGAGCAGTACTTC
CDR3aa: CASSLGFGWDSRRLDYEQYF
j_gene: TRBJ2-7
v_gene: TRBV5-1
d_gene: TRBD1
abundance: -

CDR3nt: TGTGCCAGCAGGAAAGGGACAAGTGGCTGGCGCTCACCCCTCCACTTT
CDR3aa: CASRKGTSGWRSPLHF
j_gene: TRBJ1-6
v_gene: TRBV2
d_gene: -
abundance: few

CDR3nt: TGTGCCAGCAGCCAAATGACTAGCGGTCCGGGGGCCCAGTACTTC
CDR3aa: CASSQMTSGPGAQYF
j_gene: TRBJ2-5
v_gene: TRBV3-1
d_gene: TRBD2
abundance: few

CDR3nt: TGCGCCAGCAGCCAACCCGGACTAGACACAACCACAGATACGCAGTATTTT
CDR3aa: CASSQPGLDTTTDTQYF
j_gene: TRBJ2-3
v_gene: TRBV4-1
d_gene: TRBD2
abundance: -

CDR3nt: TGCAGTGCGGCACAGGGGGCTAACTATGGCTACACCTTC
CDR3aa: CSAAQGANYGYTF
j_gene: TRBJ1-2
v_gene: TRBV20-1
d_gene: TRBD1
abundance: -

CDR3nt: TGTGCCAGCAGTTACCTCGCCAGAGGTGACGAGCAGTACTTC
CDR3aa: CASSYLARGDEQYF
j_gene: TRBJ2-7
v_gene: TRBV6-5
d_gene: -
abundance: -

CDR3nt: TGTGCCAGCAGCTATCAGACAGGGGCGGGAGAAAAACTGTTTTTT
CDR3aa: CASSYQTGAGEKLFF
j_gene: TRBJ1-4
v_gene: TRBV28
d_gene: TRBD1
abundance: few

CDR3nt: TGCAGTGATGTGGGTGGGCAAAATTACGAGCAGTACTTC
CDR3aa: CSDVGGQNYEQYF
j_gene: TRBJ2-7
v_gene: TRBV20-1
d_gene: -
abundance: -

CDR3nt: TGCAGCGTTGAAGAGAGGAAAATGGCCGACCCTGGGAGAAACACCATATATTTT
CDR3aa: CSVEERKMADPGRNTIYF
j_gene: TRBJ1-3
v_gene: TRBV29-1
d_gene: -
abundance: few

CDR3nt: TGTGCCAGCAGCTCGCAGAGGACAGGGCGGGCAGATACGCAGTATTTT
CDR3aa: CASSSQRTGRADTQYF
j_gene: TRBJ2-3
v_gene: TRBV12-3/TRBV12-4
d_gene: TRBD1
abundance: many

CDR3nt: TGTGCCAGCAGCCTGACTAGCAATGAGAACGAGCAGTACTTC
CDR3aa: CASSLTSNENEQYF
j_gene: TRBJ2-7
v_gene: TRBV7-8
d_gene: TRBD2
abundance: few

CDR3nt: TGTGCCAGCAGGCCTCTGGGAGGGGGAACTGAAGCTTTCTTT
CDR3aa: CASRPLGGGTEAFF
j_gene: TRBJ1-1
v_gene: TRBV6-5
d_gene: -
abundance: few

CDR3nt: TGTGCCAGCAGCCAGACTTCGGGCACTGAAGCTTTCTTT
CDR3aa: CASSQTSGTEAFF
j_gene: TRBJ1-1
v_gene: TRBV7-9
d_gene: -
abundance: few

CDR3nt: TGTGCCAGCAGCGCACCCACGGGACAAAACACCGGGGAGCTGTTTTTT
CDR3aa: CASSAPTGQNTGELFF
j_gene: TRBJ2-2
v_gene: TRBV9
d_gene: -
abundance: -

CDR3nt: TGCAGTGCTAGAGCCCCGGGACAGGGGAGGCCCGCATGGGAGAACACTGAAGCTTTCTTT
CDR3aa: CSARAPGQGRPAWENTEAFF
j_gene: TRBJ1-1
v_gene: TRBV20-1
d_gene: TRBD1
abundance: few

CDR3nt: TGCGCCAGCAGGCTGGGGACCTACCAAGAGACCCAGTACTTC
CDR3aa: CASRLGTYQETQYF
j_gene: TRBJ2-5
v_gene: TRBV5-1
d_gene: -
abundance: few

CDR3nt: TGTGCCAGCAGCGCCCGGTCGGGACCTGACTTGGGGGAGCAGTACTTC
CDR3aa: CASSARSGPDLGEQYF
j_gene: TRBJ2-7
v_gene: TRBV7-9
d_gene: -
abundance: few

CDR3nt: TGTGCCAGCACTCTGGGGGGGGCGCGAGAGACCCAGTACTTC
CDR3aa: CASTLGGARETQYF
j_gene: TRBJ2-5
v_gene: TRBV12-3/TRBV12-4
d_gene: -
abundance: -

CDR3nt: TGCGCCAGCAGCCAAGAATCCGGCGAGCGTTTTTACAATGAGCAGTTCTTC
CDR3aa: CASSQESGERFYNEQFF
j_gene: TRBJ2-1
v_gene: TRBV4-3
d_gene: -
abundance: -

CDR3nt: TGCAGTGCTCGGACTAGCGAAGAGACCCAGTACTTC
CDR3aa: CSARTSEETQYF
j_gene: TRBJ2-5
v_gene: TRBV20-1
d_gene: TRBD2
abundance: many

CDR3nt: TGTGCCAGCAGTGACTCGGGCGAAAGCTCCTACAATGAGCAGTTCTTC
CDR3aa: CASSDSGESSYNEQFF
j_gene: TRBJ2-1
v_gene: TRBV6-4
d_gene: -
abundance: few

CDR3nt: TGTGCCAGTAGTACCAACAGACCCTACGAGCAGTACTTC
CDR3aa: CASSTNRPYEQYF
j_gene: TRBJ2-7
v_gene: TRBV19
d_gene: -
abundance: -

CDR3nt: TGTGCCAGCAGCACACGGGAGAATCGGGGAGAGACCCAGTACTTC
CDR3aa: CASSTRENRGETQYF
j_gene: TRBJ2-5
v_gene: TRBV3-1
d_gene: -
abundance: -

CDR3nt: TGTGCCAGCAGCCCGGGTAGCGGGAGTCATACAGATACGCAGTATTTT
CDR3aa: CASSPGSGSHTDTQYF
j_gene: TRBJ2-3
v_gene: TRBV4-2
d_gene: TRBD2
abundance: few

CDR3nt: TGTGCCAGCAAACAAGGGGCCGGGGCATTGTGGCAGTACTTC
CDR3aa: CASKQGAGALWQYF
j_gene: TRBJ2-7
v_gene: TRBV6-6
d_gene: -
abundance: many

CDR3nt: TGTGCCAGCAGCTTGGGGTTTAAGGGAGTTAGCACAGATACGCAGTATTTT
CDR3aa: CASSLGFKGVSTDTQYF
j_gene: TRBJ2-3
v_gene: TRBV7-3
d_gene: -
abundance: -

CDR3nt: TGCGCCAGCAGTCGGGGGACTAGCGAGAGGTACGGCACAGATACGCAGTATTTT
CDR3aa: CASSRGTSERYGTDTQYF
j_gene: TRBJ2-3
v_gene: TRBV23-1
d_gene: TRBD2
abundance: -

CDR3nt: TGTGCCAGTAGTATCGTGGCTAGCGGGCGAGAGACCCAGTACTTC
CDR3aa: CASSIVASGRETQYF
j_gene: TRBJ2-5
v_gene: TRBV19
d_gene: TRBD2
abundance: -

CDR3nt: TGTGCCATCACCGGGACAGGGCGCTCTGGGGCCAACGTCCTGACTTTC
CDR3aa: CAITGTGRSGANVLTF
j_gene: TRBJ2-6
v_gene: TRBV7-7
d_gene: TRBD1
abundance: -

CDR3nt: TGCAGCGTTGAGGGCCTGCTTTTGAACACTGAAGCTTTCTTT
CDR3aa: CSVEGLLLNTEAFF
j_gene: TRBJ1-1
v_gene: TRBV29-1
d_gene: -
abundance: few